These 20 T cell receptor beta chains originate from one sample sequenced in a study of CXCR3-negative and CXCR3-positive naive CD8 T cells. Study-level findings and limits: Naive CXCR3-positive cells had TRB CDR3s more hydrophobic than those of CXCR3-negative naive cells.

The antigens these receptors bind are not known. cDNA libraries for TRB were generated by 5' RACE incorporating UMI labels. Following a re-call of the 5' RACE reads, TCRdb has one entry per CDR3 protein and lacks DNA. This sample lists tens of thousands of distinct CDR3 sequences; its ten largest clones have 0.7% to 0.8%. Sequencing was carried out using naive CXCR3+ CD8+ T cells from blood. The sample's subset: CD45RO-CCR7+CD27+CD95- naive CD8+ T cells expressing CXCR3 (TNR3+). These receptors originate from a human donor in good health. Some clones in this sample may be carry-over from other donors' samples.

The V and J genes are TRBV14 and TRBJ2-7. The CDR3 contains 13 residues. Germline values: CDR1 SGHDN, CDR2 FVKESK. The CDR3 protein is CASSSVYNYEQYF.

The gene calls are TRBV5-6 and TRBJ2-3; checking the TCRdb D call of TRBD2 is not possible without DNA. The germline gives CDR1 SGHDT, CDR2 YYEEEE. This CDR3 contains 16 residues. CDR3 region: CASSISGDNYVDTQYF.

The V and J genes are TRBV5-1 and TRBJ2-7; TCRdb returns TRBD2, unconfirmable since there is no DNA. Looked up from germline, CDR1 is SGHRS and CDR2 is YFSETQ. There are 15 residues in the CDR3. CDR3 sequence: CASSFGLAGDYEQYF.

The J gene is TRBJ1-1, the V gene TRBV20-1. The CDR3 runs 11 residues. The germline V gene has CDR1 DFQATT and CDR2 SNEGSKA (reference sequence). The CDR3 loop is CSGQMNTEAFF.

The chain joins TRBV14 to TRBJ2-1. Germline V gene data show CDR1 as SGHDN and CDR2 as FVKESK. The CDR3 totals 11 residues. This chain's CDR3 is CASSWYNEQFF.

V usage is TRBV6-2 or TRBV6-3 and J usage is TRBJ2-5; TCRdb gives TRBD2 as the D gene, but with no DNA this cannot be confirmed. In germline, CDR1 is MNHEY, CDR2 SVGEGT. The CDR3 extends over 16 amino acids. The CDR3 is CASSYSGLAALGTQYF.

The V gene is TRBV7-2, the J gene TRBJ2-1; TCRdb indicates TRBD2, and absent DNA this call remains unverified. CDR3 size: 18 residues. The germline V gene has CDR1 SGHTA and CDR2 FQGNSA. CDR3: CASSFFVLAGLPYNEQFF.

The CDR3: CASSPFSNEQFF. The J gene is TRBJ2-1, the V gene TRBV11-1. In germline, CDR1 is SGHAT, CDR2 FQDESV (reference sequence). CDR3 length: 12 amino acids.

V is TRBV28 and J is TRBJ2-5; no DNA is available, so the TRBD1 call from TCRdb remains unchecked. The germline V gene has CDR1 MDHEN and CDR2 SYDVKM. The CDR3 runs 17 residues. The CDR3 sequence: CASSFIGDRGGLETQYF. The whole variable domain, remainder taken from reference TRBV28 and TRBJ2-5, is DVKVTQSSRYLVKRTGEKVFLECVQDMDHENMFWYRQDPGLGLRLIYFSYDVKMKEKGDIPEGYSVSREKKERFSLILESASTNQTSMYLCASSFIGDRGGLETQYFGPGTRLLVL.

The V call is TRBV6-2 or TRBV6-3, the J call TRBJ2-3; TCRdb returns TRBD1, unconfirmable since there is no DNA. CDR1 is MNHEY and CDR2 is SVGEGT in the germline V gene. The CDR3 has 13 amino acids. The CDR3 sequence: CASRGTVTDTQYF.

The V and J genes are TRBV7-8 and TRBJ2-3; the TCRdb call, TRBD2, lacks DNA for checking. The CDR3 is 19 amino acids. CDR1 and CDR2 (germline): SGHVS, FQNEAQ. The CDR3 is CASSPLEESLGVDTDTQYF.

This rearrangement joins TRBV7-8 to TRBJ2-5; the D gene TCRdb calls, TRBD1, cannot be checked with no DNA. The V gene's germline CDR1 is SGHVS and CDR2 FQNEAQ. The length of the CDR3 is 14 residues. CDR3 protein: CASSPGRGSETQYF.

The chain links TRBV20-1 to TRBJ2-1; the TCRdb D gene call, TRBD1, has no DNA to confirm it. The CDR3 has 15 amino acids. The germline V gene encodes CDR1 DFQATT and CDR2 SNEGSKA (reference sequence). CDR3 amino acids: CSARDLSGGYNEQFF.

The chain is built from TRBV20-1 and TRBJ2-3; checking the TCRdb D call of TRBD1 is not possible without DNA. Germline values: CDR1 DFQATT, CDR2 SNEGSKA (reference sequence). This CDR3 is 16 amino acids long. The CDR3 region is CSARALGGHMADTQYF.

The chain has TRBV2 and TRBJ2-1; TCRdb's assignment of TRBD1 cannot be checked, as there is no DNA. The CDR3 loop spans 14 amino acids. From germline, CDR1 is SNHLY and CDR2 FYNNEI. The CDR3 is CAASGRGDYNEQFF.

This chain uses TRBV7-2 with TRBJ1-1; the TCRdb call, TRBD1, lacks DNA for checking. CDR1 SGHTA and CDR2 FQGNSA come from the germline V gene. This CDR3 comprises 14 residues. The CDR3 loop is CASRPGQMNTEAFF. Full variable domain (remainder filled in from reference TRBV7-2 and TRBJ1-1): GAGVSQSPSNKVTEKGKDVELRCDPISGHTALYWYRQSLGQGLEFLIYFQGNSAPDKSGLPSDRFSAERTGGSVSTLTIQRTQQEDSAVYLCASRPGQMNTEAFFGQGTRLTVV.

The chain has TRBV19 and TRBJ2-1. There are 14 residues in the CDR3. Per the germline V gene, CDR1 is LNHDA and CDR2 is SQIVND (reference sequence). The CDR3 sequence: CASSFYSSYNEQFF.

The chain combines TRBV7-3 with TRBJ2-3; without DNA, the TCRdb call of TRBD1 cannot be checked. This CDR3 comprises 14 residues. Germline CDR1 is SGHTA and CDR2 is FQGTGA. The CDR3 spells CASSRRGWTDTQYF.

V gene TRBV7-6 combines with J gene TRBJ1-2; TCRdb reports TRBD1, a call that lacks DNA to check it against. The CDR3 totals 13 residues. The germline V gene encodes CDR1 SGHVS and CDR2 FNYEAQ. CDR3 region: CASSATGTHGYTF.

This sequence joins TRBV6-2 or TRBV6-3 and TRBJ2-1; the TCRdb call, TRBD1, lacks DNA for checking. Germline-derived CDR1 and CDR2 are MNHEY and SVGEGT. The CDR3 loop spans 16 amino acids. The CDR3 reads CASTATQAGLNNEQFF.